The clone carrying this TCR beta chain was seen a few times. CDR3 length: 14 residues. Germline CDR1 is LNHDA and CDR2 is SQIVND (reference sequence). The V gene end was trimmed by 7 bases and the J gene end by 7 bases; junction bases not matched to a gene: 8. This sample was taken from a study of cytomegalovirus exposure and HLA in healthy donors. The study ran its PCR with 60 Vbeta and 13 Jbeta primers. Clones were read by immunoSEQ multiplex PCR, and TCRdb kept only the in-frame ones, dropping some. The sample has 95,000 to 100,000 clones, under 80% seen once. The specimen sequenced was PBMCs. The TCR was taken from a human donor in good health. V is TRBV19 and J is TRBJ2-5, with 11 positions matching TRBD2. The CDR3 region has the DNA TGTGCCAGTACCAAGACTAGCGGGGCCGGGACCCAGTACTTC. It yields the protein CASTKTSGAGTQYF.